The clone carrying this T cell receptor (beta chain) is a singleton in its sample. The source of the sample is a study of blood T cell repertoires in COVID-19. The wider study: In each case, the material was cDNA or gDNA derived from T cells, B-cell-depleted T cells, or PBMCs.

The V and J ends lost 2 bases and 10 bases respectively, with 11 bases between them. Germline loops: CDR1 SEHNR, CDR2 FQNEAQ (reference sequence). The CDR3 is made up of 12 amino acids. In the source study's methods: Estimated nucleated cell counts came from reference gene primer amplification. The assay was immunoSEQ multiplex PCR, and TCRdb's table has in-frame clones only and misses some. V and J calls and clone size are as listed in that table; D and trimming were resolved from the DNA. The table lists about 140,000 clones, about 90% of them singletons. This receptor was taken from a woman aged 45-60 years with acute or convalescent COVID-19. Sequencing was carried out using peripheral blood. The chain couples TRBV7-9 to TRBJ1-1, with D tentatively TRBD1 (6 bases). In DNA, the CDR3 is TGTGCCAGCAGCTTATTGACAGGCCTAGCTTTCTTT. This translates into CASSLLTGLAFF.